This T cell receptor (beta chain) originates from a study of neurological immune-mediated disorders. Study-level results: The most TCR clonal expansion was seen in HTLV-1-associated myelopathy, and the least was seen in multiple sclerosis, which fell below healthy controls. None of the features examined (clinical or MRI) was associated with the multiple sclerosis repertoire cluster.

This clonotype was seen ten or more times. What it binds is unknown. The unsorted libraries had their origin in 2 million PBMCs stored at -80 C. The V gene's germline CDR1 is LGHDT and CDR2 YNNKEL (reference sequence). This CDR3 contains 16 residues. V dropped 1 base and J dropped 4; count of bases not matched to a gene: 6. cDNA was made by 5'RACE with 10-nucleotide random UMIs. TCRdb itself ran the 5' RACE reads through MiXCR, one entry per CDR3 protein. In the table there are under 70,000 distinct CDR3 sequences, 2.5% to 3.5% of which are singletons. The sample was PBMCs. The receptor comes from a woman between 50 and 59 years old with multiple sclerosis. The chain uses TRBV3-1 and TRBJ2-5, with 10 bases that match TRBD2. The CDR3 reads CASSQASGGAVETQYF. The CDR3 DNA sequence: TGTGCCAGCAGCCAAGCGAGCGGGGGGGCCGTAGAGACCCAGTACTTC.